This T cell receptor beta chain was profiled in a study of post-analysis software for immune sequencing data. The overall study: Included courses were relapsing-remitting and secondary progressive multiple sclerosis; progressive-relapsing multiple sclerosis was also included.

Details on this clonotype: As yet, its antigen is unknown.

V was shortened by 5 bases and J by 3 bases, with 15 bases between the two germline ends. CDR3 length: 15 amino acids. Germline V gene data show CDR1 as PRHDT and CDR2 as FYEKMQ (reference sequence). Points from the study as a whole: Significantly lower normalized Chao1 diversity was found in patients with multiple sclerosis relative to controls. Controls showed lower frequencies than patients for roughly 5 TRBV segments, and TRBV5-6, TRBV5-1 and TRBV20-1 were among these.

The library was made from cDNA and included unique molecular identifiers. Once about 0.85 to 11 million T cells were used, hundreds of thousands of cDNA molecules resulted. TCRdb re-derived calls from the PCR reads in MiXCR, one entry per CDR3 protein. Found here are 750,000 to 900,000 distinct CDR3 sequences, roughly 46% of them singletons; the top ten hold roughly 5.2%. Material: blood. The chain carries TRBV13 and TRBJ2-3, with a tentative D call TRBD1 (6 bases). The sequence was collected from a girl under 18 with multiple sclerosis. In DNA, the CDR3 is TGTGCCAGCAGCCCACAGGGCCCGGGGACAGATACGCAGTATTTT. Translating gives CASSPQGPGTDTQYF.